These 27 T cell receptor beta chains were sequenced from one sample in a study of T-cell reconstitution after alpha-beta-depleted transplantation in children. TCRbeta library construction was performed incorporating unique molecular identifiers. One entry per CDR3 protein results from TCRdb running MiXCR on the PCR reads. The sample holds 200,000 to 250,000 distinct CDR3 sequences; roughly 9.1% are singletons and the top ten take 35% to 45%. The source material was PBMCs, mostly from graft donor cells, sampled 360 days after TCRalphabeta/CD19-depleted stem cell transplant. The receptors originated from a male patient aged 2 to 9 who had a stem cell transplant for acute myeloid leukemia, so the T cells may come from the graft donor.

This clonotype has only a few counts. This CDR3 is missing its conserved last phenylalanine or tryptophan, likely due to a read error. No DNA is shown, since the ends of the CDR3 on it are uncertain; the CDR3 is the one TCRdb lists. The V call is TRBV7-9, the J call TRBJ2-7. Germline V gene lookup returns CDR1 SEHNR and CDR2 FQNEAQ (reference sequence). The CDR3 comprises 10 residues, both ends counted. This CDR3 reads CASRGNPRWI.

This clonotype was detected a few times. The CDR3 coding sequence is TGCGCCAGCAGACCGGGACAGGGGGCGCCTAATTCACCCCTCCACTTT. This encodes CASRPGQGAPNSPLHF. The rearrangement joins TRBV5-1 to TRBJ1-6; 12 bases map to TRBD1. The germline CDR1 and CDR2 sequences are SGHRS and YFSETQ. This CDR3 region has 16 residues. V trimming: 5 bases; J trimming: 6 bases; junction bases outside the gene matches: 6.

At least ten counts were recorded for this clonotype. The chain carries TRBV29-1 and TRBJ2-5; maybe TRBD2 (5 bases). Trimming shortened V by 5 bases and J by 7 bases, and 17 bases separated the two germline ends. The CDR3 has 13 residues. The germline CDR1 and CDR2 sequences are SQVTM and ANQGSEA. CDR3 region: CSVPGSTEGTQYF. The CDR3 bases are TGCAGCGTTCCGGGATCGACTGAGGGGACCCAGTACTTC.

This clonotype was found a few times. The chain is built from TRBV10-3 and TRBJ2-7; D not certain. The germline V gene has CDR1 ENHRY and CDR2 SYGVKD. Trimming removed 0 bases at V and 7 bases at J, with 10 bases between. The CDR3 runs 13 residues. CDR3 DNA: TGTGCCATCAGTGAGTCGCGGACGGGTGAGCAGTACGTC. The encoded protein is CAISESRTGEQYV.

The chain recombines TRBV12-5 with TRBJ2-1; D gene unclear. Per germline, CDR1 LGHNT and CDR2 FRNRAP. This CDR3 is built from 12 residues. Trimming took off 11 bases at V and 4 bases at J, with 12 bases between the two ends. The CDR3 DNA is TGTGCTGAGATCTGGGTTTACAATGAGCAGTTCTTC. As protein: CAEIWVYNEQFF.

This clonotype has at least ten counts. The rearrangement links TRBV12-3 or TRBV12-4 to TRBJ2-2; 7 bases are shared with TRBD2. V shed 3 bases, J shed 2 bases, and the junction held 3 bases outside the gene matches. The length of the CDR3 is 15 residues. The CDR3 region is CASSLGLPNTGELFF. The CDR3 region has the DNA TGTGCCAGCAGTTTGGGACTACCTAACACCGGGGAGCTGTTTTTT.

This clonotype came up many times. The chain has TRBV12-3 or TRBV12-4 and TRBJ2-7; 11 bases align to TRBD2. The CDR3 has 14 residues. The V and J ends lost 6 bases and 2 bases, in that order; junction bases with no gene match: 3. CDR3 bases: TGTGCCAGCAGCCAGACTAGCGGGGCCTACGAGCAGTACTTC. The encoded protein is CASSQTSGAYEQYF.

This clonotype occurred a few times. This chain links TRBV18 with TRBJ2-5; a possible D gene is TRBD1 (6 bases). This CDR3 comprises 16 residues. Trimming stripped 2 bases from V and 2 bases from J, with 15 bases between. Germline lookup yields CDR1 KGHSH and CDR2 LQKENI. The CDR3 sequence: CASSPRQGPVQETQYF. CDR3 bases: TGTGCCAGCTCACCAAGGCAGGGGCCGGTTCAAGAGACCCAGTACTTC.

This clonotype was counted ten times or more. The J gene is TRBJ2-7, the V gene TRBV20-1, with TRBD2 identical over 7 bases. The CDR3 extends over 14 amino acids. V shed 6 bases and J 0 bases; nucleotides not matched to a gene: 8. Germline lookup yields CDR1 DFQATT and CDR2 SNEGSKA (reference sequence). As DNA, the CDR3 is TGCAGTGCGGTCTCTAGCGGATCCTCCTACGAGCAGTACTTC. Translating gives CSAVSSGSSYEQYF.

This clonotype was seen only a few times. The rearrangement links TRBV20-1 to TRBJ1-1; 7 bases fit TRBD1. In germline, CDR1 is DFQATT, CDR2 SNEGSKA (reference sequence). The length of the CDR3 is 14 residues. The ends lost 0 bases at V and 2 bases at J; junction bases unmatched: 3. Here the CDR3 DNA reads TGCAGTGCTAGAGAGACAGGGCTTAACACTGAAGCTTTCTTT. The encoded protein is CSARETGLNTEAFF.

This clonotype was found many times. The chain uses TRBV20-1 and TRBJ1-1, with D perhaps matching TRBD1 (5 bases). The ends were cut back, 3 bases at V and 5 bases at J, with 16 bases in the middle. This CDR3 comprises 14 residues. The V gene's germline CDR1 is DFQATT and CDR2 SNEGSKA (reference sequence). This CDR3 reads CSASGYPGGTEAFF. CDR3 nucleotide sequence: TGCAGTGCTAGTGGGTACCCCGGGGGGACTGAAGCTTTCTTT.

In this sample, this clonotype turned up many times. The V gene is TRBV12-3 or TRBV12-4, the J gene TRBJ2-4; 13 bases are shared with TRBD2. The CDR3 totals 16 residues. V lost 5 bases, J lost 4 bases, and 5 bases stayed unmatched. For the CDR3, the DNA is TGTGCCAGCAGTCCCCGGGGACTAGCGGGGAAAAACATTCAGTACTTC. This codes for CASSPRGLAGKNIQYF.

This clonotype was recorded many times. The chain recombines TRBV21-1 with TRBJ2-1; TRBD1 is the table's D call and was not checked against the DNA. TRBV21-1 is designated a pseudogene. The CDR3 runs 16 residues. CDR3 protein: CASSKGEDSAHNEQFF. CDR3 in DNA: TGTGCCAGCAGCAAGGGGGAGGACAGTGCGCACAATGAGCAGTTCTTC.

The gene calls are TRBV12-3 or TRBV12-4 and TRBJ2-7; D may be TRBD1 (6 bases). The CDR3 has 14 amino acids. V was cut by 3 bases and J by 6 bases, with 15 bases left in between. The CDR3: CASSFYGGQIEQYF. In nucleotides, the CDR3 is TGTGCCAGCAGTTTTTACGGCGGACAGATCGAGCAGTACTTC.

CDR3 coding DNA: TGCGCCAGCAGCTGGACTAGCGGGGGGTCGCTCTACGAGCAGTACGTC. Its translation: CASSWTSGGSLYEQYV. The V call is TRBV5-1, the J call TRBJ2-7, with TRBD2 matching over 14 bases. V gave up 3 bases and J gave up 3 bases; unmatched junction bases: 5. CDR1 SGHRS and CDR2 YFSETQ come from the germline V gene. The CDR3 consists of 16 residues.

This chain joins TRBV7-2 and TRBJ2-1; 11 positions match TRBD2. Looked up from germline, CDR1 is SGHTA and CDR2 is FQGNSA. J gave up 5 bases and V 9 bases, and 6 bases lay outside the gene matches. The CDR3 has 14 amino acids. The CDR3 DNA reads TGTGCCAGTGTAGCGGGGGGGTCCCACAATGAGCAGTTCTTC. This codes for CASVAGGSHNEQFF.

This clonotype was seen many times. This chain joins TRBV12-3 or TRBV12-4 and TRBJ2-1; D is possibly TRBD2 (5 bases). V shed 3 bases and J shed 7 bases, with 16 bases lying between them. The CDR3 contains 15 residues. The CDR3 spells CASSFSGNRGNEQFF. In nucleotides, the CDR3 is TGTGCCAGCAGTTTCTCCGGGAACCGGGGTAATGAGCAGTTCTTC.

This clonotype was recorded a few times. The chain recombines TRBV5-1 with TRBJ2-1; TRBD2 is a possible D gene (6 bases). The germline V and J ends were trimmed by 6 bases and 3 bases, with 13 bases remaining between them. This CDR3 region has 14 residues. CDR1 is SGHRS, CDR2 YFSETQ, per germline. The CDR3 sequence is CASTYREIYNEQFF. The CDR3 DNA follows: TGCGCCAGCACGTATCGGGAGATCTACAATGAGCAGTTCTTC.

In its sample, this clonotype was seen many times. The chain has TRBV20-1 and TRBJ2-4; D is perhaps TRBD2 (5 bases). Germline V gives CDR1 DFQATT, CDR2 SNEGSKA (reference sequence). The CDR3 totals 12 residues. The V end lost 3 bases, the J end lost 8 bases, and 11 bases lay between the germline ends. The CDR3 nucleotides are TGCAGTGCTAGCCTACTAGATTACATTCAGTACTTC. This codes for CSASLLDYIQYF.

There are many counts of this clonotype. This chain connects TRBV5-5 to TRBJ2-5; D gene ambiguous. The CDR3 extends over 14 amino acids. Germline V gene sequence: CDR1 SGHKS, CDR2 YYEKEE (reference sequence). V was pared by 3 bases and J by 2 bases, with 11 bases between. The CDR3 DNA sequence: TGTGCCAGCAGCTCCCTATGGGGTCAAGAGACCCAGTACTTC. Translation: CASSSLWGQETQYF.

There are many counts of this clonotype. The chain employs TRBV5-1 and TRBJ2-1; 7 bases match TRBD1. Trimming took 0 bases from V and 0 from J; bases not matched to a gene: 12. CDR3 length: 19 amino acids. From germline, CDR1 is SGHRS and CDR2 YFSETQ. The DNA of the CDR3 is TGCGCCAGCAGCTTGGGGTCCTCCGGGACAGCCCGCTCCTACAATGAGCAGTTCTTC. It encodes CASSLGSSGTARSYNEQFF.

The table lists this clonotype with a few counts. The chain carries TRBV4-3 and TRBJ2-2; D remains ambiguous. Germline loops: CDR1 LGHNA, CDR2 YSLEER. Deletions cut 2 bases from V and 5 bases from J, with 12 bases between. CDR3 size: 15 residues. The CDR3 region is CASSQFVMVTGELFF. DNA of the CDR3: TGCGCCAGCAGCCAATTTGTTATGGTTACCGGGGAGCTGTTTTTT.

Many counts were recorded for this clonotype. This rearrangement joins TRBV12-3 or TRBV12-4 to TRBJ2-1; TRBD1 is a possible D gene (5 bases). The CDR3 spans 17 residues. The germline V and J ends were trimmed by 5 bases and 2 bases, with 19 bases remaining between them. The CDR3 loop is CASSPYPDSITYNEQFF. CDR3 DNA: TGTGCCAGCAGTCCTTACCCCGACAGCATCACCTACAATGAGCAGTTCTTC.

V gene TRBV12-3 or TRBV12-4 combines with J gene TRBJ1-1, with a possible D match to TRBD1 (5 bases). V dropped 6 bases and J dropped 3 bases, with 20 bases sitting between them. CDR3 length equals 16 residues. As DNA, the CDR3 is TGTGCCAGCAGCCGGAGGGGCTCCAGGAGAGACACTGAAGCTTTCTTT. Its translation is CASSRRGSRRDTEAFF.

The rearrangement joins TRBV10-3 to TRBJ2-1; 9 nucleotides align to TRBD2. The CDR3 has 16 amino acids. V was pared by 4 bases and J by 7 bases, with 11 bases of the junction left unmatched. Germline V gives CDR1 ENHRY, CDR2 SYGVKD. The CDR3 DNA reads as TGTGCCATCAGTGCGCCTCGACTAGCGGCCGTGAATGAGCAGTTCTTC. Encoded protein: CAISAPRLAAVNEQFF.

This clonotype was counted only a few times. The chain recombines TRBV12-3 or TRBV12-4 with TRBJ2-7; 7 positions match TRBD2. The CDR3 consists of 13 residues. V shed 8 bases, J shed 0 bases, and the junction held 4 bases outside the gene matches. The CDR3 loop is CASGGVSSYEQYV. CDR3 nucleotides: TGTGCCAGCGGGGGGGTTAGCTCCTACGAGCAGTACGTC.

This clonotype was recorded at least ten times. This rearrangement joins TRBV20-1 to TRBJ2-3; perhaps TRBD1 as D (6 bases). Looked up from germline, CDR1 is DFQATT and CDR2 is SNEGSKA (reference sequence). This CDR3 has 13 amino acids. The V end lost 3 bases, the J end lost 4 bases, and 11 bases lay between the germline ends. The CDR3 loop reads CSASQGSPDTQYF. CDR3 nucleotides: TGCAGTGCTAGTCAGGGGAGCCCAGATACGCAGTATTTT.